The rows below give T cell receptor beta chains drawn from one sample of a study of molecular identifiers for immune sequencing clone quantification. TCRdb re-analysed the PCR reads in MiXCR, keeping a single row per CDR3 protein. The sample shows 400,000 to 600,000 distinct CDR3 sequences, about a fifth of them seen only once. Material for sequencing was naive CD8+ T cells from blood, with Jurkat cell RNA spiked in. The receptor set was obtained from a human donor in good health. Some libraries in this study had Jurkat cell RNA spiked in. Each CDR3 is given with its conserved first and last residue. A D gene is named only where the DNA matches it firmly. A clone size is listed for some rows: how often the clone was seen (once, few, many), or a class if it is expanded.

d_gene,v_gene,j_gene,abundance,CDR3nt,CDR3aa
TRBD2,TRBV4-2,TRBJ2-7,few,TGTGCCAGCAGCCGCCTGGGAGGTAGCGGGACTTACTACGAGCAGTACTTC,CASSRLGGSGTYYEQYF
TRBD2,TRBV9,TRBJ2-1,few,TGTGCCAGCAGTCCAAGCGGGACCGAACACAATGAGCAGTTCTTC,CASSPSGTEHNEQFF
TRBD1,TRBV7-9,TRBJ2-1,NA,TGTGCCAGCAGGTTAGAGGGACAGGGCTACAATGAGCAGTTCTTC,CASRLEGQGYNEQFF
NA,TRBV5-5,TRBJ2-1,many,TGTGCCAGCAGCTTGGATTCCCGGGGGACCCTAAACAATGAGCAGTTCTTC,CASSLDSRGTLNNEQFF
NA,TRBV6-5,TRBJ1-5,many,TGTGCCAGCAGTGTTGTTCGGGGGAGCAATCAGCCCCAGCATTTT,CASSVVRGSNQPQHF
NA,TRBV12-3/TRBV12-4,TRBJ2-1,NA,TGTGCCAGCAGTTCCCCTAGGAACTACAATGAGCAGTTCTTC,CASSSPRNYNEQFF
NA,TRBV6-5,TRBJ1-5,many,TGTGCCAGCAGTTACGGGCAGGCCCAGCCCCAGCATTTT,CASSYGQAQPQHF
NA,TRBV11-2,TRBJ2-1,NA,TGTGCCAGCGGCTCTGGAGGCAGACCCTACGAGCAGTTCTTC,CASGSGGRPYEQFF
NA,TRBV12-3/TRBV12-4,TRBJ2-4,many,TGTGCCAGCGGTGATAGCATTCAGTACTTC,CASGDSIQYF
NA,TRBV6-5,TRBJ1-4,many,TGTGCCAGCTCAAACAGCGCAACTAATGAAAAACTGTTTTTT,CASSNSATNEKLFF
TRBD1,TRBV20-1,TRBJ2-7,many,TGCAGTGTTCGGAGCAGACAGGGTGGCAACGAGCAGTACTTC,CSVRSRQGGNEQYF
NA,TRBV6-5,TRBJ2-1,NA,TGTGCCAGCAGGTCAACCACCGGGGGTGAGCAGTTCTTC,CASRSTTGGEQFF
TRBD2,TRBV15,TRBJ2-3,few,TGTGCCACCAGCAGAGACCTACTAGCGGGGCTTACAGATACGCAGTATTTT,CATSRDLLAGLTDTQYF
TRBD1,TRBV4-1,TRBJ2-4,NA,TGCGCCAGCAGCCAAGGTCACCGGGACAGGGGGGACATTCAGTACTTC,CASSQGHRDRGDIQYF
TRBD1,TRBV7-2,TRBJ1-1,NA,TGTGCCAGCAGCTTAAAGGGGGCTGACACTGAAGCTTTCTTT,CASSLKGADTEAFF
NA,TRBV5-4,TRBJ1-2,NA,TGTGCCAGCAGCTGGGGCGAGAGTAACTATGGCTACACCTTC,CASSWGESNYGYTF
NA,TRBV10-3,TRBJ2-7,few,TGTGCCATCCGGGACGGCGCCTACGAGCAGTACTTC,CAIRDGAYEQYF
TRBD2,TRBV12-3/TRBV12-4,TRBJ2-1,NA,TGTGCCAGCAGTTCCAGCGGGAGGGCCGGGAATGAGCAGTTCTTC,CASSSSGRAGNEQFF
TRBD1,TRBV5-4,TRBJ1-1,many,TGTGCCAGCAGCTTGTCGGGACAGGGCCCAGAAACGGGCACTGAAGCTTTCTTT,CASSLSGQGPETGTEAFF
TRBD2,TRBV6-2/TRBV6-3,TRBJ2-3,NA,TGTGCCAGCAGCGCGGGGGGTCCAGATACGCAGTATTTT,CASSAGGPDTQYF
TRBD2,TRBV7-9,TRBJ2-1,few,TGTGCCAGCAAAACTAGCGGGATCTACAATGAGCAGTTCTTC,CASKTSGIYNEQFF
NA,TRBV9,TRBJ2-7,NA,TGTGCCAGCAGCGTAGGAGACGGCCGTGAGCAGTACTTC,CASSVGDGREQYF
NA,TRBV7-2,TRBJ2-7,many,TGTGCCAGCAGCTTGAGCTGGAACGAGCAGTACTTC,CASSLSWNEQYF
TRBD1,TRBV4-1,TRBJ1-1,NA,TGCGCCAGCAGCCAAGTGGGACAGGGAAAGACTGAAGCTTTCTTT,CASSQVGQGKTEAFF
NA,TRBV6-6,TRBJ1-1,few,TGTGCTTCAGCTTCAGGGCTGAACACTGAAGCTTTCTTT,CASASGLNTEAFF
NA,TRBV5-4,TRBJ1-2,NA,TGTGCCAGCAGCTTGGATTCAGGAAACTATGGCTACACCTTC,CASSLDSGNYGYTF
TRBD1,TRBV5-6,TRBJ2-7,many,TGTGCCAGCAGCTTGGGACAGGGCCAGTACTTC,CASSLGQGQYF
NA,TRBV2,TRBJ1-1,many,TGTGCCAGCAGTCCCAGGGGATTCGATGAAGCTTTCTTT,CASSPRGFDEAFF
NA,TRBV6-5,TRBJ2-2,NA,TGTGCCAGCAGTTACTCGCCAGGAGACACCGGGGAGCTGTTTTTT,CASSYSPGDTGELFF
NA,TRBV29-1,TRBJ2-7,many,TGCAGCGGACAGACGAGGGGGACGTACGAGCAGTACTTC,CSGQTRGTYEQYF
NA,TRBV27,TRBJ2-7,few,TGTGCCAGCAGTTCCCAACAGGGCCACGAGCAGTACTTC,CASSSQQGHEQYF
NA,TRBV7-9,TRBJ1-5,many,TGTGCCAGCAGCCCCCTTGACAGCCATAGCAATCAGCCCCAGCATTTT,CASSPLDSHSNQPQHF
TRBD1,TRBV2,TRBJ1-4,many,TGTGCCAGCAGGGACAGGACTTCTAATGAAAAACTGTTTTTT,CASRDRTSNEKLFF
NA,TRBV5-5,TRBJ1-1,NA,TGTGCCAGCAGCTTCCCCCAGGGATCCGACACTGAAGCTTTCTTT,CASSFPQGSDTEAFF
NA,TRBV28,TRBJ2-7,many,TGTGCCAGCAGTTTGGTCTCGAGCTCCTACGAGCAGTACTTC,CASSLVSSSYEQYF
TRBD2,TRBV5-4,TRBJ2-3,many,TGTGCCAGCAGCTTGACTAGCGAGGGGATTTCAGATACGCAGTATTTT,CASSLTSEGISDTQYF
TRBD2,TRBV5-1,TRBJ2-7,few,TGCGCCAGCAGCTCGGTTGGGGGCGGGAGGTCGGACTACGAGCAGTACTTC,CASSSVGGGRSDYEQYF
TRBD2,TRBV27,TRBJ2-1,few,TGTGCCAGCAGTTTACTAGCGGGAGGGCCGGGCGAGCAGTTCTTC,CASSLLAGGPGEQFF
TRBD1,TRBV7-9,TRBJ2-3,many,TGTGCCAGCAGCTCACGGACAGGACCTAGCACAGATACGCAGTATTTT,CASSSRTGPSTDTQYF
NA,TRBV27,TRBJ1-2,few,TGTGCCAGCAGTTTATGGCCCCCGGTGAACCAGGTTCGAGATGGCTACACCTTC,CASSLWPPVNQVRDGYTF
NA,TRBV13,TRBJ1-1,few,TGTGCCAGCAGCCCGTGGATCAGGGAGAACACTGAAGCTTTCTTT,CASSPWIRENTEAFF
NA,TRBV5-3,TRBJ2-3,few,TGTGCCAGCAGCGCAGGACAGAGGAGCACAGATACGCAGTATTTT,CASSAGQRSTDTQYF
TRBD2,TRBV11-2,TRBJ2-7,few,TGTGCCAGCAGCGGTATAGCGGGGGCCTTCTACGAGCAGTACTTC,CASSGIAGAFYEQYF
TRBD2,TRBV7-9,TRBJ2-3,many,TGTGCCAGCAGCTCAGACCCCTTAGCGGGGGCTAGCACAGATACGCAGTATTTT,CASSSDPLAGASTDTQYF
TRBD1,TRBV19,TRBJ2-7,many,TGTGCCAGTAGTGCCCATCCGACAGGGGTCGAGCAGTACTTC,CASSAHPTGVEQYF
NA,TRBV12-5,TRBJ1-1,few,TGTGCTAGTGGTTTGAGCAGAAACACTGAAGCTTTCTTT,CASGLSRNTEAFF
NA,TRBV4-3,TRBJ2-1,few,TGCGCCAGCAGCCAAGACTTTGACAGCTCCTACAATGAGCAGTTCTTC,CASSQDFDSSYNEQFF
NA,TRBV6-6,TRBJ2-5,few,TGTGCCAGCAGTTACCCTCCGGGCGGGGCACAAGAGACCCAGTACTTC,CASSYPPGGAQETQYF
TRBD2,TRBV9,TRBJ2-7,NA,TGTGCCAGCAGCGTAGATACTAGCGTGAGCTACGAGCAGTACTTC,CASSVDTSVSYEQYF
TRBD2,TRBV3-1,TRBJ2-3,many,TGTGCCAGCAGCCAAGAATTGCGGGGGGCCGGATCTACGCAGTATTTT,CASSQELRGAGSTQYF
NA,TRBV7-9,TRBJ2-7,many,TGTGCCAGCAGCTTAGACCCGGAGTACGAGCAGTACTTC,CASSLDPEYEQYF
TRBD1,TRBV7-9,TRBJ1-6,NA,TGTGCCAGCAGCTGGGACAGCAATTCACCCCTCCACTTT,CASSWDSNSPLHF
NA,TRBV7-2,TRBJ2-7,many,TGTGCCAGCAGCTTTGGAGGGTACTACGAGCAGTACTTC,CASSFGGYYEQYF
TRBD2,TRBV20-1,TRBJ2-5,few,TGCAGTGCTACAGGGGCTAGCGGGAGGGCCCCAGAGACCCAGTACTTC,CSATGASGRAPETQYF
NA,TRBV5-1,TRBJ2-7,few,TGCGCCAGCAGCCTGGCGTTACAGGACCCCCACGAGCAGTACTTC,CASSLALQDPHEQYF
NA,TRBV27,TRBJ2-2,few,TGTGCCAGTTGGGGAGTCACCGGGGAGCTGTTTTTT,CASWGVTGELFF
NA,TRBV29-1,TRBJ2-7,NA,TGCAGCGTTGCTGCGCTGAATTCCTACGAGCAGTACTTC,CSVAALNSYEQYF
NA,TRBV21-1,TRBJ2-1,few,TGTGCCAGCCTCAGTCCTTGGCTAAGCAATGAGCAGTTCTTC,CASLSPWLSNEQFF
TRBD1,TRBV5-1,TRBJ2-7,few,TGCGCCAGCAGCTTGGAACAGGGGGTGGGAGAGCAGTACTTC,CASSLEQGVGEQYF